This T cell receptor (beta chain) was sequenced in a study of blood T cell repertoires in COVID-19. This clone was seen a few times. Assay used: immunoSEQ multiplex PCR; TCRdb lists only in-frame clones, some missing. This table holds approximately 120,000 clones, approximately 90% found once. This receptor was taken from a human donor in a cohort sampled during active COVID-19. Sequencing input: peripheral blood.

CDR3 amino acids: CASSQGQTYEQYF. The CDR3 nucleotides are TGTGCCAGCAGCCAAGGACAGACCTACGAGCAGTACTTC. This sequence joins TRBV5-4 and TRBJ2-7, with a possible D match to TRBD1 (6 bases). The CDR3 sequence is 13 residues long. Trimming pared 4 bases from V and 2 bases from J, leaving 10 bases between. Germline lookup yields CDR1 SGHNT and CDR2 YYREEE (reference sequence).